These 13 T cell receptor beta chains share one sample of origin, sequenced in a study of Ad26.COV2.S vaccination and SARS-CoV-2 variants. Treatment meaning: approximately 18 received Ad26.COV2.S at low or high dose, single or two shots; several received placebo; per-sample allocation not given. Samples analyzed were those drawn on day 63 after the first vaccine or placebo injection. Only in-frame clones appear in the TCRdb table, and some are missing; sequencing was by immunoSEQ multiplex PCR. The sample has about 350,000 clones, 75% to 90% seen once. Sequenced material: peripheral blood, taken in a trial of Ad26.COV2.S vaccine versus placebo. Receptors were obtained from a person aged 18-65 years who received the Ad26.COV2.S COVID-19 vaccine or a placebo.

This rearrangement joins TRBV24-1 to TRBJ1-2; D is ambiguous. CDR1 is KGHDR, CDR2 SFDVKD, per germline. The CDR3 sequence is 14 residues long. Trimming took 4 bases from V and 4 from J, leaving 12 bases between them. The DNA for the CDR3 is TGTGCCACCAGTGACTTCGGGTCTTGCTATGGCTACACCTTC. Residues: CATSDFGSCYGYTF.

V gene TRBV5-1 combines with J gene TRBJ2-5; 8 bases map to TRBD2. Germline lookup yields CDR1 SGHRS and CDR2 YFSETQ. V was pared by 3 bases and J by 5 bases, with 12 bases of the junction left unmatched. CDR3 size: 16 residues. The CDR3 DNA sequence: TGCGCCAGCAGCTCCTCTCCGGGACTAGTGATGGAGACCCAGTACTTC. Its translation is CASSSSPGLVMETQYF.

CDR3 sequence reads: CASSQTGERNYGYTF. CDR3 bases: TGCGCCAGCAGTCAAACGGGCGAAAGAAACTATGGCTACACCTTC. This chain joins TRBV23-1 and TRBJ1-2, with no clear D. TRBV23-1 is identified as an open reading frame with a role that is uncertain. The CDR3 has 15 residues. Trimming shortened V by 2 bases and J by 2 bases, and 12 bases separated the two germline ends.

The gene calls are TRBV11-3 and TRBJ2-2; D is possibly TRBD1 or TRBD2 (5 bases each). V lost 6 bases and J 7 bases, leaving 15 bases between the germline ends. This CDR3 is built from 14 residues. Germline V gene data show CDR1 as SGHNT and CDR2 as YENEEA. The chain's CDR3 is CASSGEWGDGELFF. The CDR3 DNA reads as TGTGCCAGCAGTGGGGAGTGGGGCGACGGGGAGCTGTTTTTT.

The chain carries TRBV9 and TRBJ1-1; D is ambiguous. Trimming shortened V by 4 bases and J by 3 bases, and 22 bases separated the two germline ends. The CDR3 consists of 17 residues. CDR1 is SGDLS and CDR2 is YYNGEE in the germline V gene. The DNA of the CDR3 is TGTGCCAGCAGCCCCCGCGGAGCCCCCCAGGTGGACACTGAAGCTTTCTTT. Its protein product is CASSPRGAPQVDTEAFF.

This rearrangement joins TRBV28 to TRBJ1-2; no reliable D call. From germline, CDR1 is MDHEN and CDR2 SYDVKM. The CDR3 covers 14 residues. Between the trimmed V and J ends, which lost 3 bases and 0 bases, there was a span of 8 bases. The CDR3 reads CASSFYGTNYGYTF. The DNA of the CDR3 is TGTGCCAGCAGTTTCTATGGCACTAACTATGGCTACACCTTC.

This sequence joins TRBV2 and TRBJ1-5, with D possibly being TRBD1 (5 bases). Deletions cut 7 bases from V and 0 bases from J, with 10 bases between. This CDR3 comprises 14 residues. The germline V gene has CDR1 SNHLY and CDR2 FYNNEI. The CDR3 loop reads CASKGRYSNQPQHF. CDR3 nucleotides: TGTGCCAGCAAGGGGAGGTATAGCAATCAGCCCCAGCATTTT.

The chain combines TRBV2 with TRBJ2-5; tentatively, D is TRBD2 (5 bases). Per the germline V gene, CDR1 is SNHLY and CDR2 is FYNNEI. The CDR3 runs 14 residues. The V gene lost 3 bases and the J gene lost 3 bases, with 11 bases spanning the gap. CDR3 in DNA: TGTGCCAGCAGTGAGAGGCGGGCGGAAGAGACCCAGTACTTC. Its protein is CASSERRAEETQYF.

The chain uses TRBV6-2 or TRBV6-3 and TRBJ2-1; no reliable D call. Germline CDR1 reads MNHEY; CDR2 reads SVGEGT. There are 16 residues in the CDR3. Trimming pared 3 bases from V and 0 bases from J, leaving 12 bases between. The CDR3 region has the DNA TGTGCCAGCAGTTATAAGGGCCTCAGCTCCTACAATGAGCAGTTCTTC. It translates to CASSYKGLSSYNEQFF.

V is TRBV7-2 and J is TRBJ2-2, with 9 nucleotides matching TRBD2. This CDR3 has 16 residues. Trimming at V came to 5 bases and at J to 2 bases, leaving 6 bases not matched to a gene. Germline-derived CDR1 and CDR2 are SGHTA and FQGNSA. This chain's CDR3 is CASSVLRGGNTGELFF. CDR3 DNA sequence: TGTGCCAGCAGCGTCCTGCGGGGGGGCAACACCGGGGAGCTGTTTTTT.

V usage is TRBV11-3 and J usage is TRBJ2-2; 8 positions match TRBD1. Trimming removed 5 bases from V and 7 bases from J; junction bases left unmatched: 9. Germline V lookup: CDR1 SGHNT, CDR2 YENEEA. This CDR3 is 15 amino acids long. The CDR3: CASSHGQGRGGELFF. The CDR3 nucleotides are TGTGCCAGCAGCCATGGACAGGGAAGGGGCGGGGAGCTGTTTTTT. Complete variable domain (other parts from reference TRBV11-3 and TRBJ2-2): EAGVVQSPRYKIIEKKQPVAFWCNPISGHNTLYWYLQNLGQGPELLIRYENEEAVDDSQLPKDRFSAERLKGVDSTLKIQPAELGDSAVYLCASSHGQGRGGELFFGEGSRLTVL.

This clone appeared a single time. The chain is built from TRBV4-3 and TRBJ2-1; the D is unclear. V was cut by 4 bases and J by 5 bases, with 3 bases left in between. CDR3 length: 11 residues. Germline CDR1 reads LGHNA; CDR2 reads YSLEER. CDR3 DNA sequence: TGCGCCAGCAGCCGGAACAATGAGCAGTTCTTC. Amino acids: CASSRNNEQFF.

On this clone itself: This CDR3 is also generated by other DNA sequences in the sample. The chain carries TRBV28 and TRBJ2-7; D unresolved. CDR1 and CDR2 from the germline V gene are MDHEN and SYDVKM. The CDR3 length is 12 residues. The V end was cut by 5 bases, the J end by 3 bases, with 8 bases between. The CDR3 coding sequence is TGTGCCAGCAGTCTGCTTGACTACGAGCAGTACTTC. Encoded protein: CASSLLDYEQYF.